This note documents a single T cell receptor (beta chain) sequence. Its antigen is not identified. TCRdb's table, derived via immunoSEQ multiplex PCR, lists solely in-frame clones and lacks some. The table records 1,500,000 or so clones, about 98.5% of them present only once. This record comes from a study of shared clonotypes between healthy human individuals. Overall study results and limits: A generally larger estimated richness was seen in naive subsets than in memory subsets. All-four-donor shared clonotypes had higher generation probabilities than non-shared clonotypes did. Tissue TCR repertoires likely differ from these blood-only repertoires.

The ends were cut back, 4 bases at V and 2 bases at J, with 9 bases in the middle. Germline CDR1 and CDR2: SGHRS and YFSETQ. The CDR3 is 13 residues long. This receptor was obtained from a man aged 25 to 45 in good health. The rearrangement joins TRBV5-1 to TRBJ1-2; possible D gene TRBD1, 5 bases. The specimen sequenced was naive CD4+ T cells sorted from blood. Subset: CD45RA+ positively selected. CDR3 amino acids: CASSPGGNYGYTF. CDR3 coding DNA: TGCGCCAGCAGCCCCGGGGGGAACTATGGCTACACCTTC.